The 27 T cell receptor beta chains below come from one sample, sequenced in a study of cytomegalovirus exposure and HLA in healthy donors. Assay: immunoSEQ multiplex PCR; the TCRdb copy retains only in-frame clones and omits some. The data show around 71,000 clones, with around 95% seen just once and about 1.5% held by the top ten. The specimen sequenced was PBMCs. The source is a young man in good health and CMV-seropositive.

This chain connects TRBV29-1 to TRBJ2-1; maybe TRBD1 (5 bases). The V and J ends lost 4 bases and 7 bases respectively, with 11 bases between them. Germline CDR1 is SQVTM and CDR2 is ANQGSEA. CDR3 length: 12 amino acids. CDR3 amino acids: CSVGSGQNEQFF. In nucleotides, the CDR3 is TGCAGCGTTGGTTCCGGACAAAATGAGCAGTTCTTC.

The rearrangement uses TRBV9 and TRBJ2-1; 8 bases line up with TRBD2. With 2 bases clipped from V and 4 bases from J, the junction kept 8 bases outside the gene matches. The CDR3 sequence is 16 residues long. Germline CDR1 is SGDLS and CDR2 is YYNGEE. CDR3 nucleotides: TGTGCCAGCAGCGTGCGTCTAGCGGGCCCGTACAATGAGCAGTTCTTC. Protein product: CASSVRLAGPYNEQFF.

This chain connects TRBV5-6 to TRBJ1-2; D perhaps matches TRBD1 (5 bases). There are 13 residues in the CDR3. V was cut by 0 bases and J by 7 bases, with 10 bases left in between. The germline V gene encodes CDR1 SGHDT and CDR2 YYEEEE. This chain's CDR3 is CASSLVRGTGYTF. CDR3 sequence (DNA): TGTGCCAGCAGCTTGGTGCGGGGGACTGGCTACACCTTC.

The chain couples TRBV25-1 to TRBJ2-6; D might be TRBD2 (5 bases). Looked up from germline, CDR1 is MGHDK and CDR2 is SYGVNS. Trimming pared 3 bases from V and 4 bases from J, leaving 7 bases between. This CDR3 is 14 amino acids long. The CDR3 protein is CASSDTGGANVLTF. In nucleotides, the CDR3 is TGTGCCAGCAGTGATACGGGAGGGGCCAACGTCCTGACTTTC.

The genes are TRBV6-5 and TRBJ1-1, with D uncertain. This CDR3 is built from 13 residues. V dropped 11 bases and J dropped 6 bases, with 19 bases sitting between them. Germline CDR1 is MNHEY and CDR2 is SVGAGI. The CDR3 sequence is CASRGVGGPEAFF. The CDR3 bases are TGTGCCTCCAGAGGTGTCGGAGGACCTGAAGCTTTCTTT.

This clone was found once. This chain uses TRBV11-2 with TRBJ2-2; D not certain. V was cut by 5 bases and J by 2 bases, with 15 bases left in between. The CDR3 consists of 16 residues. CDR1 and CDR2 from the germline V gene are SGHAT and FQNNGV. In DNA, the CDR3 is TGTGCCAGCAGCCTGACAAATTTGCGAAACACCGGGGAGCTGTTTTTT. Translated, it gives CASSLTNLRNTGELFF. Drawing the rest from reference TRBV11-2 and TRBJ2-2, the complete variable domain is EAGVAQSPRYKIIEKRQSVAFWCNPISGHATLYWYQQILGQGPKLLIQFQNNGVVDDSQLPKDRFSAERLKGVDSTLKIQPAKLEDSAVYLCASSLTNLRNTGELFFGEGSRLTVL.

CDR3 nucleotides: TGTGCCAGCAGCCCGGAGGGCTTCTACGAGCAGTACTTC. Protein sequence: CASSPEGFYEQYF. This chain joins TRBV5-5 and TRBJ2-7, with D possibly being TRBD2 (6 bases). This CDR3 is 13 amino acids long. In germline, CDR1 is SGHKS, CDR2 YYEKEE (reference sequence). Trimming stripped 4 bases from V and 3 bases from J, with 11 bases between.

The rearrangement uses TRBV7-9 and TRBJ2-2, with D unclear. Trimming took off 1 base at V and 5 bases at J, with 11 bases between the two ends. Per the germline V gene, CDR1 is SEHNR and CDR2 is FQNEAQ (reference sequence). CDR3 length equals 15 residues. This chain's CDR3 is CASSLGQDGTGELFF. CDR3 DNA: TGTGCCAGCAGCTTAGGTCAGGATGGAACCGGGGAGCTGTTTTTT.

This clone was recorded once. The J gene is TRBJ2-1, the V gene TRBV11-3; TRBD2 aligns across 12 bases. The V gene end was trimmed by 5 bases and the J gene end by 12 bases; junction bases not matched to a gene: 14. Looked up from germline, CDR1 is SGHNT and CDR2 is YENEEA. The CDR3 is 16 residues long. The CDR3 DNA reads TGTGCCAGCAGCCATGACGGGGCTAGCGGGGGGGATAGGCAGTTCTTC. Protein: CASSHDGASGGDRQFF.

The chain couples TRBV28 to TRBJ2-5; D might be TRBD2 (6 bases). The CDR3 has 13 residues. The germline V gene encodes CDR1 MDHEN and CDR2 SYDVKM. Trimming removed 3 bases from V and 5 bases from J, with 10 bases in between. This CDR3 is CASSFPGGETQYF. The CDR3 DNA sequence: TGTGCCAGCAGTTTCCCCGGAGGGGAGACCCAGTACTTC.

The CDR3 DNA reads as TGTGCCATCATGGGGACAGGGGGCACCTATGGCTACACCTTC. It codes for CAIMGTGGTYGYTF. This sequence joins TRBV10-3 and TRBJ1-2, with 12 nucleotides matching TRBD1. The trim removed 7 bases at V and 4 bases at J, leaving 4 bases unmatched. The length of the CDR3 is 14 residues. Germline CDR1 is ENHRY and CDR2 is SYGVKD.

The chain joins TRBV7-8 to TRBJ2-5, with D maybe TRBD2 (5 bases). Germline V gene sequence: CDR1 SGHVS, CDR2 FQNEAQ. The CDR3 consists of 14 residues. V lost 3 bases and J lost 4, with 12 bases in between. CDR3 coding DNA: TGTGCCAGCAGCTTTGCATCACTAGGAGAGACCCAGTACTTC. It is translated as CASSFASLGETQYF.

V is TRBV5-5 and J is TRBJ1-5; no clear D. Germline lookup yields CDR1 SGHKS and CDR2 YYEKEE (reference sequence). The V end was cut by 3 bases, the J end by 4 bases, with 14 bases between. This CDR3 is built from 15 residues. The CDR3 region is CASSSHGQMNQPQHF. The CDR3 nucleotides read TGTGCCAGCAGCTCCCATGGGCAGATGAATCAGCCCCAGCATTTT.

Note on this clone: Germline is not matched at one junction end, which may reflect a read error. The chain couples TRBV7-9 to TRBJ2-7, with 12 bases aligning to TRBD1. Per germline, CDR1 SEHNR and CDR2 FQNEAQ (reference sequence). The CDR3 covers 14 residues. CDR3 coding DNA: TGTGCCAGCATCTTAGGGACAGGGGGCGTCGAGCAGTACTTC. Its protein is CASILGTGGVEQYF.

The DNA for the CDR3 is TGTGCCAGTAGTAGGGCAATAGGCTCCTACGAGCAGTACTTC. Its translation is CASSRAIGSYEQYF. This rearrangement joins TRBV19 to TRBJ2-7; D is ambiguous. CDR1 is LNHDA and CDR2 is SQIVND in the germline V gene (reference sequence). The CDR3 is 14 residues long. The germline V and J ends were trimmed by 4 bases and 0 bases, with 10 bases remaining between them.

The chain combines TRBV9 with TRBJ2-1, with D perhaps TRBD2 (6 bases). CDR1 and CDR2 from the germline V gene are SGDLS and YYNGEE. Trimming cost V 0 bases and J 4 bases, with 11 bases left between them. CDR3 length: 15 amino acids. CDR3: CASSVGGDFYNEQFF. CDR3 sequence (DNA): TGTGCCAGCAGCGTAGGGGGGGACTTTTACAATGAGCAGTTCTTC.

The chain uses TRBV9 and TRBJ2-3, with a tentative D call TRBD1 (5 bases). This CDR3 has 15 amino acids. V gave up 3 bases and J gave up 3 bases, with 14 bases separating them. Germline CDR1 and CDR2: SGDLS and YYNGEE. In DNA, the CDR3 is TGTGCCAGCAGCGCCAATGTTGACAGAACAGATACGCAGTATTTT. It codes for CASSANVDRTDTQYF.

The CDR3 spells CATSRGQGLEGDTIYF. Written as DNA, the CDR3 is TGTGCCACCAGCAGAGGTCAGGGGCTCGAGGGTGACACCATATATTTT. The genes are TRBV15 and TRBJ1-3, with D possibly matching TRBD1 (6 bases). The CDR3 covers 16 residues. Germline V CDR1 and CDR2: LNHNV, YYDKDF (reference sequence). V lost 1 base and J 8 bases, leaving 18 bases between the germline ends.

The V and J genes are TRBV6-5 and TRBJ1-2; possibly TRBD1 for D (6 bases). Germline assignment: CDR1 MNHEY and CDR2 SVGAGI. The CDR3 loop spans 16 amino acids. Trimming took 2 bases from V and 6 from J, leaving 19 bases between them. The CDR3 nucleotides are TGTGCCAGCAGTTACAATCCGGGGGGCGCTTTGCATGGCTACACCTTC. Translated, it gives CASSYNPGGALHGYTF.

This chain links TRBV4-2 with TRBJ2-7; tentative D call: TRBD2 (5 bases). Germline assignment: CDR1 LGHNA and CDR2 YNFKEQ. Trimming removed 1 base at V and 5 bases at J, with 18 bases between. This CDR3 is 16 amino acids long. CDR3 DNA: TGTGCCAGCAGCCAAGCCGGTGCTCGGGAATCCGACGAGCAGTACTTC. It encodes CASSQAGARESDEQYF.

This chain connects TRBV2 to TRBJ2-1; D may be TRBD1 (5 bases). In germline, CDR1 is SNHLY, CDR2 FYNNEI. V was cut by 2 bases and J by 0 bases, with 8 bases left in between. CDR3 length: 15 residues. The CDR3 reads CASSEFQGSYNEQFF. The DNA of the CDR3 is TGTGCCAGCAGTGAATTCCAGGGCTCCTACAATGAGCAGTTCTTC.

This clone showed up just a few times. The chain joins TRBV2 to TRBJ2-7, with 12 nucleotides matching TRBD1. The V and J ends lost 6 bases and 3 bases, in that order; junction bases with no gene match: 6. The germline gives CDR1 SNHLY, CDR2 FYNNEI. The CDR3 covers 15 residues. Here the CDR3 DNA reads TGTGCCAGCAGCGCCGGGACAGGGGGCCTCTACGAGCAGTACTTC. The encoded protein is CASSAGTGGLYEQYF.

This chain links TRBV28 with TRBJ1-2, with D maybe TRBD1 (6 bases). The CDR3 has 13 residues. Germline CDR1 and CDR2: MDHEN and SYDVKM. V lost 7 bases to trimming and J lost 6 bases, with 15 bases between them. CDR3 bases: TGTGCCAGCACCCCAGGGGCAGGGAATGGCTACACCTTC. Translated: CASTPGAGNGYTF.

The chain has TRBV4-1 and TRBJ2-3, with TRBD2 identical over 12 bases. V dropped 1 base and J dropped 1; count of bases not matched to a gene: 0. Germline CDR1 is MGHRA and CDR2 is YSYEKL. This CDR3 has 16 residues. CDR3 nucleotide sequence: TGCGCCAGCAGCCAAGGACTAGCGGGGGGCACAGATACGCAGTATTTT. This encodes CASSQGLAGGTDTQYF.

The rearrangement joins TRBV29-1 to TRBJ2-5; 12 bases align to TRBD2. Germline V CDR1 and CDR2: SQVTM, ANQGSEA. The ends lost 3 bases at V and 4 bases at J; junction bases unmatched: 12. The CDR3 has 17 residues. The CDR3 coding sequence is TGCAGCGTTGAGGTCTGGCTAGCGGGAGGGCCGAGAGAGACCCAGTACTTC. Translation: CSVEVWLAGGPRETQYF.

This chain uses TRBV27 with TRBJ2-3; TRBD2 aligns across 8 bases. Germline trimming cut 2 bases from V and 2 bases from J; bases unmatched to any gene: 3. Germline CDR1 MNHEY, CDR2 SMNVEV (reference sequence). The CDR3 covers 15 residues. CDR3 coding DNA: TGTGCCAGCAGTTTACTCGGGAGGGCCACAGATACGCAGTATTTT. Translation gives CASSLLGRATDTQYF.

This clone was seen a few times. The chain carries TRBV19 and TRBJ2-7; D is possibly TRBD1 (6 bases). This CDR3 is built from 16 residues. Trimming pared 2 bases from V and 2 bases from J, leaving 16 bases between. Germline V gene sequence: CDR1 LNHDA, CDR2 SQIVND (reference sequence). Here the CDR3 reads CASSISYGDRTYEQYF. DNA of the CDR3: TGTGCCAGTAGTATAAGTTACGGAGACAGGACCTACGAGCAGTACTTC.